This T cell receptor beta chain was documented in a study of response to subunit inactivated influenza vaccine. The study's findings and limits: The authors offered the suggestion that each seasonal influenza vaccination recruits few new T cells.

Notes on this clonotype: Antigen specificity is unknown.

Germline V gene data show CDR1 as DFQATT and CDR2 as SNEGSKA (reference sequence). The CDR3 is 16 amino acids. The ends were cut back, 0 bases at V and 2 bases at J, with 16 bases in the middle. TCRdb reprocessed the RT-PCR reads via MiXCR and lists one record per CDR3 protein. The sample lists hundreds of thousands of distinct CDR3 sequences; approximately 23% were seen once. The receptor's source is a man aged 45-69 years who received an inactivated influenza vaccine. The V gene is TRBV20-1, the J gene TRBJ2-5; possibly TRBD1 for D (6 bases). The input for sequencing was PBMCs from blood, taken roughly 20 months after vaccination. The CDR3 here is CSARDLRGIRQETQYF. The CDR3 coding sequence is TGCAGTGCTAGAGATTTAAGGGGGATTAGACAAGAGACCCAGTACTTC.